A single TCR beta chain is shown here with its context. Its specificity is unknown. This specimen comes from a study of cytomegalovirus exposure and HLA in healthy donors. Study-level information: Early release data held tens of millions of unique TCRs from HLA-typed donors. Study-wide results and limits: A list of 164 TCR beta chains associated with cytomegalovirus was given. Later findings reportedly placed an Asian-associated ancestry cluster below the approximately 620-donor mean for N-insertions.

Donors in the study were healthy people who gave bone marrow. Germline CDR1 is SGDLS and CDR2 is YYNGEE. The CDR3 has 19 amino acids. The V end was cut by 4 bases, the J end by 0 bases, with 20 bases between. The PCR had 60 Vbeta and 13 Jbeta primers. Sequencing was performed with immunoSEQ multiplex PCR; in TCRdb, only in-frame clones are kept and a portion is missing. The repertoire holds around 120,000 clones, about 80% seen once, with roughly 4% in the top ten. The TCR originated in a woman between 35 and 50 years old in good health and CMV-seronegative. V gene TRBV9 combines with J gene TRBJ2-6; tentative D call: TRBD2 (7 bases). Sequencing was carried out using PBMCs. The CDR3 sequence: CASSTGRGGPRSGANVLTF. The CDR3, as DNA: TGTGCCAGCAGCACAGGGAGGGGAGGACCACGCTCTGGGGCCAACGTCCTGACTTTC.